The T cell receptor beta chain under discussion was sequenced for a study of CD8 T cells in ankylosing spondylitis. This clonotype was picked up a small number of times. No antigen is known for it. Study-wide points: Made up of eight or nine highly homologous variants, a TCR beta motif appeared characteristic of ankylosing spondylitis blood. In the blood and synovial fluid of reactive arthritis, some motif variants had been previously reported. Disease-linked clones proved CD8+ and comparatively uncommon in peripheral blood. Significant enrichment of disease-linked clones was reported in matched ankylosing spondylitis synovial fluid.

The authors made TCR beta libraries by quantitative 5'-RACE with molecular barcodes. TCRdb reanalysed the 5' RACE reads using MiXCR and keeps one entry per CDR3 protein. The sample comprises 200,000 to 250,000 distinct CDR3 sequences, about 16% of which are singletons, and about 42% rests with the top ten. Trimming removed 5 bases from V and 7 bases from J, with 15 bases in between. This CDR3 has 14 amino acids. The genes are TRBV12-3 or TRBV12-4 and TRBJ1-5; D not resolved. The sequencing input was blood, either unsorted or a sorted T cell fraction (not recorded which). The origin of this receptor is a male donor with ankylosing spondylitis. The CDR3 DNA sequence: TGTGCCAGCAGTCCGGGGTTATTGCAGCAGCCCCAGCATTTT. Translated: CASSPGLLQQPQHF.